The text below deals with one T cell receptor (beta chain). Amplification targeted TCR beta CDR3 regions from RNA transcripts. A set of HTBI primers served as the primers for a first-round RT-PCR of the TCR CDR3. Each CDR3 protein is one row after TCRdb ran MiXCR on the multiplex PCR reads. Of approximately 430,000 distinct CDR3 sequences in the sample, over 12% were seen once. The data were taken from a study of T cells in Graves' hyperthyroidism and ophthalmopathy. This TCR derives from a man between 18 and 35 years old with Graves' ophthalmopathy. The sequencing sample was made of blood.

CDR3 sequence: CASSPGTGTGLNYGYTF. CDR3 DNA: TGCGCCAGCAGCCCTGGCACCGGGACAGGACTTAACTATGGCTACACCTTC. The chain joins TRBV4-1 to TRBJ1-2, with 8 bases fitting TRBD1. The CDR3 contains 17 residues. The V gene end was trimmed by 4 bases and the J gene end by 1 base; junction bases not matched to a gene: 11. The V gene's germline CDR1 is MGHRA and CDR2 YSYEKL.